The source of this T cell receptor beta chain is a study of response to subunit inactivated influenza vaccine (dated by TCRdb to 2016 to 2018). Describing the broader study: The study used deep quantitative T cell receptor repertoire profiling to track responses to a trivalent subunit inactivated influenza vaccine.

The CDR3 measures 14 amino acids from cysteine to phenylalanine. Of the read, only the CDR3 DNA is kept; its 42 bases are in frame from base 1. Clipping removes 5 bases from V and 7 bases from J, with 8 as the unmatched junction base count. A word on this clonotype: Its specific antigen is unknown. No base qualities exist here, and no much larger clone lies one base off it.

Preparation of the library involved RT-PCR. Sequencing was performed on an Illumina HiSeq 2500. Clones were called with MiXCR by TCRdb after fastp trimmed the public reads at Q25, and only in-frame beta chains were retained. Each record represents a unique CDR3 protein, reported with the most common genes and DNA among its rows. The sample contains about 650,000 distinct CDR3 sequences, 15% to 19% of them found a single time. Of the sample, around 10% falls within the top ten clones. Results and caveats for the whole study, not just this receptor: The authors proposed that each seasonal influenza vaccination may bring in only a limited number of new T cells.

Rearrangement joined TRBV12-3 or TRBV12-4 to TRBJ1-2, with 9 bases aligning to TRBD1. Source: PBMCs from blood, taken about 11 days after vaccination. The sequence came from a man in his fifties who received an inactivated influenza vaccine. Donor details come from another sample of the same person, matched by shared clones. The CDR3 corresponds to CASSPGQGLIGYTF. DNA sequence: TGTGCCAGCAGTCCTGGACAGGGGTTAATTGGCTACACCTTC.